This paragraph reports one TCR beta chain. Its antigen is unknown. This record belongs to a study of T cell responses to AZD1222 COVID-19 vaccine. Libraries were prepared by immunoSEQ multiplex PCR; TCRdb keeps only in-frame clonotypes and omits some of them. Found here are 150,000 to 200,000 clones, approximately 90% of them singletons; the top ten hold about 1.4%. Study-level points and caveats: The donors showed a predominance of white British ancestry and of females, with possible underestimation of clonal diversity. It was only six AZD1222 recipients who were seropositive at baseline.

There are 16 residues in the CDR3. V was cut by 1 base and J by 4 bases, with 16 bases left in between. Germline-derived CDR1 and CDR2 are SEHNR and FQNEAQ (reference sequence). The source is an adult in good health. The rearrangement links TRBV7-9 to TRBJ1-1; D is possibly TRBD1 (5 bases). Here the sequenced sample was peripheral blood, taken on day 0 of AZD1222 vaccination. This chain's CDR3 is CASSLGQGERPTEAFF. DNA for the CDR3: TGTGCCAGCAGCTTAGGGCAGGGAGAGAGACCCACTGAAGCTTTCTTT.